This TCR beta chain was identified during a study of tumor and adjacent non-tumor tissue in lung cancer. Looking at the study overall: The cohort had approximately 13 adenocarcinoma, a couple of squamous cell and 1 small cell patients. General observations from the study: Normal lung showed higher cumulative top 100 clone frequency than tumor. Tumor tissue had significantly higher TCR diversity than normal lung.

Three rounds of nested PCR, following a modified ARM-PCR protocol, produced the TCRbeta library. A single record per CDR3 protein comes from TCRdb applying MiXCR to the multiplex PCR reads. The sample yields approximately 86,000 distinct CDR3 sequences, over 55% seen once. This sample's RNA came from whole unsorted tissue. This clonotype has ten or more counts. Its target is unknown. Sequenced material: lung tumor tissue. This sequence originates from a woman between 35 and 50 years old with non-small cell lung cancer.

The CDR3 nucleotides read TGCGCCAGCAGTGAGTCAAGGACTAGCGCGACCTACAATGAGCAGTTCTTC. This sequence encodes CASSESRTSATYNEQFF. The chain couples TRBV10-2 to TRBJ2-1; 9 nucleotides align to TRBD2. Germline V CDR1 and CDR2: WSHSY, SAAADI. V trimming: 0 bases; J trimming: 2 bases; junction bases outside the gene matches: 5. CDR3 size: 17 residues.